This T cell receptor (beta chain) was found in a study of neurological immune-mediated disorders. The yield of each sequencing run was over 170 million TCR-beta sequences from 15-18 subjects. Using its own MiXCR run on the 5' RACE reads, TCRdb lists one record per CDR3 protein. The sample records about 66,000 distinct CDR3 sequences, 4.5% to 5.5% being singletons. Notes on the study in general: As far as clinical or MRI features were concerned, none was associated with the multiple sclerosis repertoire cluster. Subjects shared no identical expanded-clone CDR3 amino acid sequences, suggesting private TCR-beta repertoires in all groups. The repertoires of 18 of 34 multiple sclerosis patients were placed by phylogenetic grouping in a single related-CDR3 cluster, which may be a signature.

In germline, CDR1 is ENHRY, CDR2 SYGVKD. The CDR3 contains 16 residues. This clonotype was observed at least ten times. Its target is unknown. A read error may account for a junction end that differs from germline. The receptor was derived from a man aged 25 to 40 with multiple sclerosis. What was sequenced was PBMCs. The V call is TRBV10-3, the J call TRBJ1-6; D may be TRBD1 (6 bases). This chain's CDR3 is CAISDPLGGSGSPLNF. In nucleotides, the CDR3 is TGTGCCATCAGTGATCCGTTAGGGGGTAGCGGATCACCCCTCAACTTT.